A single sample gave rise to the 26 T cell receptor beta chains below, sequenced in a study of blood T cell repertoires in COVID-19. Profiling relied on immunoSEQ multiplex PCR, and the TCRdb table lists in-frame clones only, not all of them. The table includes over 200,000 clones, approximately 90% detected once. The material sequenced was peripheral blood. The receptors shown here come from a woman aged 18-30 years who had recovered from COVID-19.

This chain connects TRBV7-2 to TRBJ1-2; TRBD1 aligns across 8 bases. CDR1 is SGHTA and CDR2 is FQGNSA in the germline V gene. CDR3 length: 17 residues. Trimming at V came to 8 bases and at J to 6 bases, leaving 20 bases not matched to a gene. The CDR3 region is CASGLISGGAIINGYTF. CDR3 coding DNA: TGTGCCAGCGGCCTAATCTCAGGGGGCGCGATAATAAATGGCTACACCTTC.

The chain employs TRBV19 and TRBJ1-2; D gene ambiguous. Germline V gene lookup returns CDR1 LNHDA and CDR2 SQIVND (reference sequence). This CDR3 is 18 amino acids long. The V end was cut by 3 bases, the J end by 1 base, with 21 bases between. The CDR3 here is CASSITPVGLRGNYGYTF. As DNA, the CDR3 is TGTGCCAGTAGTATTACCCCGGTCGGATTGCGGGGTAACTATGGCTACACCTTC.

V is TRBV5-1 and J is TRBJ2-7, with 13 nucleotides matching TRBD2. Germline V lookup: CDR1 SGHRS, CDR2 YFSETQ. The length of the CDR3 is 15 residues. J gave up 6 bases and V 1 base, and 4 bases lay outside the gene matches. The CDR3 here is CASSLSLAGGPEQYF. In nucleotides, the CDR3 is TGCGCCAGCAGCTTGTCACTAGCGGGAGGGCCCGAGCAGTACTTC.

V is TRBV19 and J is TRBJ1-5, with D possibly matching TRBD1 (5 bases). CDR1 LNHDA and CDR2 SQIVND come from the germline V gene (reference sequence). The CDR3 is 15 amino acids. The V and J ends lost 4 bases and 3 bases respectively, with 13 bases between them. CDR3 nucleotides: TGTGCCAGTAGTAAAGGACAATCTAACAATCAGCCCCAGCATTTT. Its translation is CASSKGQSNNQPQHF. The whole variable domain, remainder taken from reference TRBV19 and TRBJ1-5, is DGGITQSPKYLFRKEGQNVTLSCEQNLNHDAMYWYRQDPGQGLRLIYYSQIVNDFQKGDIAEGYSVSREKKESFPLTVTSAQKNPTAFYLCASSKGQSNNQPQHFGDGTRLSIL.

This chain joins TRBV14 and TRBJ2-1; 12 nucleotides agree with TRBD1. V was pared by 0 bases and J by 6 bases, with 6 bases of the junction left unmatched. Germline CDR1 is SGHDN and CDR2 is FVKESK. The length of the CDR3 is 17 residues. The CDR3 loop is CASSQDRDRGPGNEQFF. The CDR3 DNA is TGTGCCAGCAGCCAAGATCGGGACAGGGGGCCCGGCAATGAGCAGTTCTTC.

The chain links TRBV29-1 to TRBJ2-7, with D possibly matching TRBD1 (5 bases). V lost 6 bases, J lost 2 bases, and 8 bases lay in between. The CDR3 contains 11 residues. CDR1 is SQVTM and CDR2 is ANQGSEA in the germline V gene. The CDR3: CSVGHTYEQYF. For the CDR3, the DNA is TGCAGCGTCGGACATACCTACGAGCAGTACTTC.

This chain connects TRBV29-1 to TRBJ1-1; D is perhaps TRBD1 (6 bases). The CDR3 runs 12 residues. From germline, CDR1 is SQVTM and CDR2 ANQGSEA. The CDR3 bases are TGCGGGGGGAGGGGGATGAACACTGAAGCTTTCTTT. Its translation is CGGRGMNTEAFF.

V gene TRBV24-1 combines with J gene TRBJ1-2, with 8 bases matching TRBD1. The CDR3 extends over 13 amino acids. V shed 4 bases and J 5 bases; nucleotides not matched to a gene: 2. The V gene's germline CDR1 is KGHDR and CDR2 SFDVKD. CDR3 DNA: TGTGCCACCAGTGACTGGACAGGGTATGGCTACACCTTC. Its protein product is CATSDWTGYGYTF.

This CDR3 is CATSRAFSGYEQYF. The CDR3, as DNA: TGTGCCACCAGCAGAGCCTTTAGCGGATACGAGCAGTACTTC. The chain is built from TRBV15 and TRBJ2-7; weak D call: TRBD2 (6 bases). CDR1 is LNHNV and CDR2 is YYDKDF in the germline V gene (reference sequence). The ends were cut back, 1 base at V and 4 bases at J, with 11 bases in the middle. The length of the CDR3 is 14 residues.

The V call is TRBV18, the J call TRBJ2-7; 8 nucleotides align to TRBD1. The CDR3 contains 15 residues. Germline V gives CDR1 KGHSH, CDR2 LQKENI. Trimming removed 4 bases from V and 5 bases from J; junction bases left unmatched: 10. DNA for the CDR3: TGTGCCAGCTCACGGCCGGAGACAGGGGAGGACGAGCAGTACTTC. Encoded protein: CASSRPETGEDEQYF.

This clone was picked up one time. The CDR3 DNA sequence: TGCGCCAGCAGCTCACAGGGCAATGAGCAGTTCTTC. Residues: CASSSQGNEQFF. The J gene is TRBJ2-1, the V gene TRBV5-1; a possible D gene is TRBD1 (6 bases). The germline V gene has CDR1 SGHRS and CDR2 YFSETQ. The CDR3 length is 12 residues. The V end was cut by 3 bases, the J end by 6 bases, with 7 bases between. The full variable domain, completed using reference TRBV5-1 and TRBJ2-1, is KAGVTQTPRYLIKTRGQQVTLSCSPISGHRSVSWYQQTPGQGLQFLFEYFSETQRNKGNFPGRFSGRQFSNSRSEMNVSTLELGDSALYLCASSSQGNEQFFGPGTRLTVL.

This clone has only a few counts. This sequence joins TRBV27 and TRBJ1-1; TRBD1 might be the D (6 bases). Germline V gene data show CDR1 as MNHEY and CDR2 as SMNVEV (reference sequence). Trimming cost V 5 bases and J 1 base, with 14 bases left between them. The CDR3 is made up of 15 amino acids. The CDR3 nucleotides read TGTGCCAGCAGTGGTCGGGGGGCCCGGAACACTGAAGCTTTCTTT. This sequence encodes CASSGRGARNTEAFF.

The V gene is TRBV2, the J gene TRBJ1-3; 7 bases agree with TRBD1. V lost 5 bases, J lost 0 bases, and 7 bases stayed unmatched. The V gene's germline CDR1 is SNHLY and CDR2 FYNNEI. The CDR3 is made up of 16 amino acids. CDR3 sequence reads: CASSPRQGHSGNTIYF. The CDR3 DNA reads as TGTGCCAGCAGTCCGCGACAGGGTCACTCTGGAAACACCATATATTTT.

The rearrangement uses TRBV27 and TRBJ2-2; no clear D gene. The CDR3 covers 14 residues. The germline gives CDR1 MNHEY, CDR2 SMNVEV (reference sequence). The V gene lost 3 bases and the J gene lost 2 bases, with 7 bases spanning the gap. The DNA of the CDR3 is TGTGCCAGCAGTTTGTCAGGAAACACCGGGGAGCTGTTTTTT. Its protein is CASSLSGNTGELFF.

The chain links TRBV3-1 (or the pseudogene TRBV3-2) to TRBJ1-5; 7 bases map to TRBD1. Germline CDR1 is LGHDT and CDR2 is YNNKEL (reference sequence). This CDR3 comprises 16 residues. Trimming at V came to 6 bases and at J to 1 base, leaving 9 bases not matched to a gene. CDR3 bases: TGTGCCAGCAGACCTTTACAGGGGACGAGCAATCAGCCCCAGCATTTT. Translating it yields CASRPLQGTSNQPQHF.

The chain couples TRBV6-2 or TRBV6-3 to TRBJ2-7; 14 bases line up with TRBD2. Germline values: CDR1 MNHEY, CDR2 SVGEGT. CDR3 length equals 19 residues. Trimming removed 4 bases from V and 3 bases from J; junction bases left unmatched: 14. CDR3 residues: CASSSGAGTSGGPDYEQYF. CDR3 bases: TGTGCCAGCAGTTCCGGCGCCGGGACTAGCGGGGGACCCGACTACGAGCAGTACTTC.

This clone was seen just once. J is TRBJ2-5 and V is TRBV11-1, with a possible D match to TRBD1 (6 bases). Trimming stripped 5 bases from V and 5 bases from J, with 15 bases between. Germline V gene lookup returns CDR1 SGHAT and CDR2 FQDESV (reference sequence). This CDR3 comprises 14 residues. CDR3: CASSNTGFGETQYF. The CDR3 nucleotides are TGTGCCAGCAGCAACACAGGGTTCGGGGAGACCCAGTACTTC.

The V and J genes are TRBV11-2 and TRBJ1-5; 7 bases map to TRBD1. Losses at the gene ends were 5 bases for V and 5 bases for J; bases not matched to a gene: 12. This CDR3 is 16 amino acids long. Germline lookup yields CDR1 SGHAT and CDR2 FQNNGV. The CDR3: CASSGDRGFWDQPQHF. In nucleotides, the CDR3 is TGTGCCAGCAGCGGGGACAGAGGCTTTTGGGATCAGCCCCAGCATTTT.

The V gene is TRBV30, the J gene TRBJ2-7, with 9 bases fitting TRBD1. Germline lookup yields CDR1 GTSNPN and CDR2 SVGIG (reference sequence). The CDR3 totals 15 residues. V lost 8 bases and J lost 5; bases outside the gene matches: 16. The chain's CDR3 is CALKGTGQNQHEQYF. CDR3 in DNA: TGTGCCCTTAAAGGGACAGGGCAGAACCAACACGAGCAGTACTTC.

The V gene is TRBV7-8, the J gene TRBJ1-2; tentative D call: TRBD1 (5 bases). The CDR3 loop spans 15 amino acids. Germline V gene lookup returns CDR1 SGHVS and CDR2 FQNEAQ. With 1 base removed from V and 4 bases from J, the gap between germline ends came to 13 bases. This CDR3 reads CASSLDLQGTYGYTF. Here the CDR3 DNA reads TGTGCCAGCAGCTTAGATCTCCAGGGAACCTATGGCTACACCTTC.

The chain employs TRBV6-1 and TRBJ1-1, with 11 positions matching TRBD1. The CDR3 has 16 residues. Unmatched junction bases numbered 8, after V lost 3 bases and J lost 5 bases. Germline-derived CDR1 and CDR2 are MNHNS and SASEGT. The CDR3 loop reads CASSETRTGGPTEAFF. In DNA, the CDR3 is TGTGCCAGCAGTGAGACCAGGACAGGGGGCCCAACTGAAGCTTTCTTT.

The CDR3 sequence: CASSVRTGDYGYTF. The CDR3 DNA sequence: TGTGCCAGCAGCGTAAGGACAGGGGACTATGGCTACACCTTC. The chain couples TRBV9 to TRBJ1-2; TRBD1 aligns across 9 bases. The CDR3 extends over 14 amino acids. Germline lookup yields CDR1 SGDLS and CDR2 YYNGEE. With 1 base clipped from V and 3 bases from J, the junction kept 1 base outside the gene matches.

V and J are TRBV9 and TRBJ2-7; 8 bases are shared with TRBD2. CDR3 length equals 15 residues. After removal of 0 bases from V and 3 bases from J, the junction contained 5 bases not matched to a gene. Per germline, CDR1 SGDLS and CDR2 YYNGEE. The CDR3, as DNA: TGTGCCAGCAGCGTAGATCAAGCGGGAGTCTACGAGCAGTACTTC. Encoded protein: CASSVDQAGVYEQYF.

This sequence joins TRBV6-1 and TRBJ1-6, with D possibly TRBD1 on 6 matching bases. This CDR3 is built from 16 residues. V lost 0 bases and J 10 bases, leaving 16 bases between the germline ends. CDR1 and CDR2 from the germline V gene are MNHNS and SASEGT. DNA for the CDR3: TGTGCCAGCAGTGAAGCGGATTGGGGGCTTAGGTCACCCCTCCACTTT. This encodes CASSEADWGLRSPLHF.

The genes are TRBV27 and TRBJ2-1, with D possibly TRBD2 on 5 matching bases. Trimming removed 1 base from V and 7 bases from J, with 8 bases in between. Germline loops: CDR1 MNHEY, CDR2 SMNVEV (reference sequence). This CDR3 contains 13 residues. CDR3 bases: TGTGCCAGCAGTTTATATCCGGGAAATGAGCAGTTCTTC. This translates into CASSLYPGNEQFF.

The chain joins TRBV11-2 to TRBJ2-3; TRBD2 matches at 7 bases. This CDR3 comprises 15 residues. After removal of 5 bases from V and 8 bases from J, the junction contained 13 bases not matched to a gene. Germline values: CDR1 SGHAT, CDR2 FQNNGV. In DNA form, the CDR3 reads TGTGCCAGCAGCCCCATGCGGGAGAAAGAGGGTACGCAGTATTTT. Its protein is CASSPMREKEGTQYF.